This T cell receptor (beta chain) was captured by sequencing in a study of OX40 agonist ivuxolimab in advanced cancers. Trimming cost V 3 bases and J 2 bases, with 10 bases left between them. CDR3 length: 15 amino acids. Germline CDR1 is MDHEN and CDR2 is SYDVKM. Some clones are missing from TCRdb's copy, which holds only in-frame ones; the method was immunoSEQ multiplex PCR. The sample carries 70,000 to 90,000 clones, roughly 90% recorded once. This clone occurred once. The TCR was taken from an adult with an advanced solid tumor such as melanoma, head and neck, liver or kidney cancer. The V gene is TRBV28, the J gene TRBJ2-2, with D maybe TRBD1 (5 bases). Sequencing used CD4+ or CD8+ T cells sorted from blood, obtained in a trial of the OX40 agonist ivuxolimab. CDR3 sequence reads: CASSLVTVNTGELFF. Here the CDR3 DNA reads TGTGCCAGCAGTTTGGTGACAGTCAACACCGGGGAGCTGTTTTTT. Drawing the rest from reference TRBV28 and TRBJ2-2, the complete variable domain is DVKVTQSSRYLVKRTGEKVFLECVQDMDHENMFWYRQDPGLGLRLIYFSYDVKMKEKGDIPEGYSVSREKKERFSLILESASTNQTSMYLCASSLVTVNTGELFFGEGSRLTVL.